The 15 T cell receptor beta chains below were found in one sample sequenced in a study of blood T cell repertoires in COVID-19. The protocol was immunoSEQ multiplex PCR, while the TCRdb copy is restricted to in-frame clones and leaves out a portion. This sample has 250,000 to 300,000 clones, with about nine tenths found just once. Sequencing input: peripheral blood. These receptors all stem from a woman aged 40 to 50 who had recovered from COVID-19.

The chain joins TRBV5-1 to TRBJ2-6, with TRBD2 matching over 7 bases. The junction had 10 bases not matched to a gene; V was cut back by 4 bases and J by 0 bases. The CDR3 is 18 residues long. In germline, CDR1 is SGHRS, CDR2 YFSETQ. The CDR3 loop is CASSHTSEQVSGANVLTF. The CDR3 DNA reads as TGCGCCAGCAGCCATACTAGCGAACAAGTCTCTGGGGCCAACGTCCTGACTTTC.

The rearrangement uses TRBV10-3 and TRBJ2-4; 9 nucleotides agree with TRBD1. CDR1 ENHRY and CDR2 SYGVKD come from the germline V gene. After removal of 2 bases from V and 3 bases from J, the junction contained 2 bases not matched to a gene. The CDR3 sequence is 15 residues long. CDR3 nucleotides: TGTGCCATCAGTGAGGGACAGGGGTTCAAAAACATTCAGTACTTC. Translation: CAISEGQGFKNIQYF.

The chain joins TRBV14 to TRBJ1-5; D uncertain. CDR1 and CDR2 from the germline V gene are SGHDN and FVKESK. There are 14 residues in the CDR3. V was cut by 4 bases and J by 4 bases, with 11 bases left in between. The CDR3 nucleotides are TGTGCCAGCAGCCCTCGGGCGGGGAATCAGCCCCAGCATTTT. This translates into CASSPRAGNQPQHF.

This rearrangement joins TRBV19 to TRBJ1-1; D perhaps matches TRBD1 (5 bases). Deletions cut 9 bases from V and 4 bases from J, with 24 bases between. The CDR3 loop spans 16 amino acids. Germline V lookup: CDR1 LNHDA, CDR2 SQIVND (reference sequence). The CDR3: CASQGLELAGGTEAFF. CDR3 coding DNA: TGTGCCAGCCAGGGACTCGAACTGGCAGGAGGCACTGAAGCTTTCTTT. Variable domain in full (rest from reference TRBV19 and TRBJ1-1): DGGITQSPKYLFRKEGQNVTLSCEQNLNHDAMYWYRQDPGQGLRLIYYSQIVNDFQKGDIAEGYSVSREKKESFPLTVTSAQKNPTAFYLCASQGLELAGGTEAFFGQGTRLTVV.

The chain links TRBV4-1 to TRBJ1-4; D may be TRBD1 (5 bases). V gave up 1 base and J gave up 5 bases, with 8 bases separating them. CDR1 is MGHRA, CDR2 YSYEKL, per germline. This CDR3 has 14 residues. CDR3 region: CASSQGGQNEKLFF. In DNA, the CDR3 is TGCGCCAGCAGCCAAGGGGGCCAGAATGAAAAACTGTTTTTT.

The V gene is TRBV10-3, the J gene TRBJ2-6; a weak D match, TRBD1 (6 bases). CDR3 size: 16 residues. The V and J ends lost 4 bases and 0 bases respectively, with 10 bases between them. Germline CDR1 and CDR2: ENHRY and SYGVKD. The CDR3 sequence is CAISVGRGSGANVLTF. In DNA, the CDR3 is TGTGCCATCAGTGTCGGCAGGGGCTCTGGGGCCAACGTCCTGACTTTC.

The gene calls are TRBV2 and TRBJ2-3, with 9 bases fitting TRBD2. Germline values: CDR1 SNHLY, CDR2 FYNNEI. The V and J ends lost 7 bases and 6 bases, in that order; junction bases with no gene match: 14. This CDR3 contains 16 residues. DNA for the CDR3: TGTGCCAGCACTCAAGGGGCGGGAGGGCCCCATGATACGCAGTATTTT. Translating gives CASTQGAGGPHDTQYF. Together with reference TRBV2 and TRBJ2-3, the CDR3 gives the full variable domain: EPEVTQTPSHQVTQMGQEVILRCVPISNHLYFYWYRQILGQKVEFLVSFYNNEISEKSEIFDDQFSVERPDGSNFTLKIRSTKLEDSAMYFCASTQGAGGPHDTQYFGPGTRLTVL.

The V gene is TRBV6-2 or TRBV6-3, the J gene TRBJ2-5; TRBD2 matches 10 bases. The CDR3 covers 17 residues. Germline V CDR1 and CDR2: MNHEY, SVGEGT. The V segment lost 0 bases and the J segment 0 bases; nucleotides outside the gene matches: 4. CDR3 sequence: CASSYSGLAAHQETQYF. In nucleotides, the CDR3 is TGTGCCAGCAGTTACTCCGGACTAGCGGCTCACCAAGAGACCCAGTACTTC.

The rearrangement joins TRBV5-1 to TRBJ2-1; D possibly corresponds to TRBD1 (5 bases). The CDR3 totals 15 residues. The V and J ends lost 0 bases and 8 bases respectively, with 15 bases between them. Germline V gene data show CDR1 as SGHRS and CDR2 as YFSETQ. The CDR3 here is CASSLGQGGMDEQFF. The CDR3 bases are TGCGCCAGCAGCTTGGGGCAGGGCGGCATGGATGAGCAGTTCTTC.

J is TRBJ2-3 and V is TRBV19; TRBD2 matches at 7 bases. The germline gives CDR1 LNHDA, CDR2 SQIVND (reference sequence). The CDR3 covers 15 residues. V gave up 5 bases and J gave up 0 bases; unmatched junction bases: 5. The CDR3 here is CASSGGAGSTDTQYF. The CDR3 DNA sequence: TGTGCCAGTAGTGGGGGAGCGGGAAGCACAGATACGCAGTATTTT. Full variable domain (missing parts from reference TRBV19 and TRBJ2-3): DGGITQSPKYLFRKEGQNVTLSCEQNLNHDAMYWYRQDPGQGLRLIYYSQIVNDFQKGDIAEGYSVSREKKESFPLTVTSAQKNPTAFYLCASSGGAGSTDTQYFGPGTRLTVL.

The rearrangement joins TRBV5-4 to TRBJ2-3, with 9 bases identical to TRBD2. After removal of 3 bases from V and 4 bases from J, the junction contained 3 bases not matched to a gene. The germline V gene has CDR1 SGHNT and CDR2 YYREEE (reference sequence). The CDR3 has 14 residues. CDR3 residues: CASSWGTSSDTQYF. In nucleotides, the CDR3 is TGTGCCAGCAGCTGGGGGACTAGCTCAGATACGCAGTATTTT.

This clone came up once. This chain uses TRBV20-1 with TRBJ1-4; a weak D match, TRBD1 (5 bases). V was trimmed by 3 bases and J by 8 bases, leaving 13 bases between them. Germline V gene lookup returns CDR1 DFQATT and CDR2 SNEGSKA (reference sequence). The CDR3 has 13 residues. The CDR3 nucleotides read TGCAGTGCTAGTCGGGCAGGGCGAGAAAAACTGTTTTTT. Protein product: CSASRAGREKLFF.

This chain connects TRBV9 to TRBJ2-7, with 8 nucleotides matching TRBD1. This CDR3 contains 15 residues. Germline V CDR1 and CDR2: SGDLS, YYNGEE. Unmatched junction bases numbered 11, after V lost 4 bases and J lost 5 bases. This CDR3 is CASSPQRQGLDEQYF. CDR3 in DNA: TGTGCCAGCAGCCCACAAAGACAGGGGTTGGACGAGCAGTACTTC.

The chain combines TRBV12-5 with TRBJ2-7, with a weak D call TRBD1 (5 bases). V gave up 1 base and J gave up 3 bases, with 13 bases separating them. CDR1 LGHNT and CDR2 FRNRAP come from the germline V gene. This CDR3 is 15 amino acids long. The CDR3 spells CASGLGGHLIYEQYF. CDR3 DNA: TGTGCTAGTGGTTTGGGAGGACACCTCATCTACGAGCAGTACTTC.

CDR3 region: CASSQTWRDYYEQYF. CDR3 DNA: TGCGCCAGCAGCCAAACGTGGCGGGACTACTACGAGCAGTACTTC. The rearrangement links TRBV4-1 to TRBJ2-7; 7 positions match TRBD2. The V and J ends lost 2 bases and 3 bases, in that order; junction bases with no gene match: 7. CDR1 and CDR2 (germline): MGHRA, YSYEKL. The CDR3 is 15 residues long.